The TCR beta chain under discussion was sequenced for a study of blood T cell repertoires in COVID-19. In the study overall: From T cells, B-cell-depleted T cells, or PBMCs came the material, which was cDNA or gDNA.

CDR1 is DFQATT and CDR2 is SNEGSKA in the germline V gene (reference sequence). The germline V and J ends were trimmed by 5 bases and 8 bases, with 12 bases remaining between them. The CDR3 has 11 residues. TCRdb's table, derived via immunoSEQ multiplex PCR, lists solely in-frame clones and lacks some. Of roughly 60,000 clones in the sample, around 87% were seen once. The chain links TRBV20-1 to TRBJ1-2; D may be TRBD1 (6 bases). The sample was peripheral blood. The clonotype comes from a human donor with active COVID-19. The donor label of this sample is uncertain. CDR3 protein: CSAVTGYGYTF. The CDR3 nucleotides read TGCAGTGCTGTAACAGGGTACGGCTACACCTTC.